These 2 T cell receptor beta chains were all obtained from the same sample, sequenced in a study of T cell responses to AZD1222 COVID-19 vaccine (dated by TCRdb to the early 2020s). Libraries came from the immunoSEQ multiplex PCR assay. TCRdb holds this immuneACCESS table with in-frame rearrangements only. Some clones are missing; in checked studies, unresolved V genes explain under half, and the rest has no known cause. The sample table holds 150,000 or so clones, of which 91% were seen once. Around 2% of the sample is held by the ten biggest clonotypes. The meaning of the sample's time point label: baseline before first vaccination. The sequences come from peripheral blood, collected on day 0 of AZD1222 vaccination. The receptors were gathered from an adult in good health.

The V call is TRBV28, the J call TRBJ1-3, with D perhaps matching TRBD1 (5 bases). The CDR3 has 14 residues. Germline V lookup: CDR1 MDHEN, CDR2 SYDVKM. V lost 5 bases to trimming and J lost 3 bases, with 11 bases between them. The CDR3: CASSVGVDGNTIYF. CDR3 nucleotide sequence: TGTGCCAGCAGTGTGGGGGTTGATGGAAACACCATATATTTT.

This rearrangement joins TRBV9 to TRBJ2-1; 10 nucleotides agree with TRBD1. CDR1 is SGDLS and CDR2 is YYNGEE in the germline V gene. V was clipped by 0 bases and J by 7 bases; unmatched bases: 7. The CDR3 is 16 residues long. As DNA, the CDR3 is TGTGCCAGCAGCGTAGGCTCCGGGACAGGGGAGAATGAGCAGTTCTTC. Its translation is CASSVGSGTGENEQFF. Based on the CDR3 plus reference TRBV9 and TRBJ2-1, the full variable domain is DSGVTQTPKHLITATGQRVTLRCSPRSGDLSVYWYQQSLDQGLQFLIQYYNGEERAKGNILERFSAQQFPDLHSELNLSSLELGDSALYFCASSVGSGTGENEQFFGPGTRLTVL.